Listed here are 15 T cell receptor beta chains from one sample, sequenced in a study of blood T cell repertoires in COVID-19. Clones were sequenced by immunoSEQ multiplex PCR, and TCRdb holds only the in-frame ones, with some missing. The profile shows roughly 150,000 clones, 85% to 90% of them singletons. Material: peripheral blood. These TCRs come from a woman at least 80 years old with COVID-19, enrolled during active disease.

In DNA form, the CDR3 reads TGCGCCAGCAGTGAGGAGGGGGCGGCCTATAATTCACCCCTCCACTTT. Protein: CASSEEGAAYNSPLHF. The chain couples TRBV10-1 to TRBJ1-6; 7 nucleotides align to TRBD1. CDR1 WNHNN and CDR2 SYGVQD come from the germline V gene (reference sequence). This CDR3 contains 16 residues. Trimming took 2 bases from V and 2 from J; bases not matched to a gene: 3.

The chain links TRBV19 to TRBJ1-1; D may be TRBD1 (5 bases). This CDR3 is 13 amino acids long. Germline loops: CDR1 LNHDA, CDR2 SQIVND (reference sequence). V lost 5 bases, J lost 7 bases, and 14 bases lay in between. CDR3: CASSYSGGIEAFF. The CDR3 region has the DNA TGTGCCAGTAGTTACAGTGGGGGGATTGAAGCTTTCTTT.

The chain is built from TRBV7-8 and TRBJ2-3, with 8 bases matching TRBD2. This CDR3 has 16 residues. Germline V gives CDR1 SGHVS, CDR2 FQNEAQ. V lost 5 bases to trimming and J lost 0 bases; unmatched junction nucleotides: 7. Here the CDR3 DNA reads TGTGCCAGCAGCCACCCCCCTAGCGGGAGCACAGATACGCAGTATTTT. Translating gives CASSHPPSGSTDTQYF.

The gene calls are TRBV18 and TRBJ1-2, with 8 nucleotides matching TRBD1. The CDR3 loop spans 11 amino acids. Germline loops: CDR1 KGHSH, CDR2 LQKENI. Trimming removed 3 bases from V and 13 bases from J; junction bases left unmatched: 4. CDR3 region: CASSPPDRGTF. The CDR3 DNA is TGTGCCAGCTCACCGCCCGACAGGGGCACCTTC.

In this sample, this clone turned up once. The CDR3 reads CASSLSGAGRYNEQFF. CDR3 coding DNA: TGTGCCAGCAGCTTAAGTGGGGCCGGGAGATACAATGAGCAGTTCTTC. The chain links TRBV7-9 to TRBJ2-1; TRBD2 might be the D (6 bases). This CDR3 region has 16 residues. Per the germline V gene, CDR1 is SEHNR and CDR2 is FQNEAQ (reference sequence). The ends were cut back, 2 bases at V and 4 bases at J, with 15 bases in the middle. The complete variable domain, with remaining parts taken from reference TRBV7-9 and TRBJ2-1, reads DTGVSQNPRHKITKRGQNVTFRCDPISEHNRLYWYRQTLGQGPEFLTYFQNEAQLEKSRLLSDRFSAERPKGSFSTLEIQRTEQGDSAMYLCASSLSGAGRYNEQFFGPGTRLTVL.

The J gene is TRBJ2-3, the V gene TRBV7-2, with 9 bases matching TRBD2. V dropped 5 bases and J dropped 10; count of bases not matched to a gene: 7. This CDR3 region has 13 residues. Germline lookup yields CDR1 SGHTA and CDR2 FQGNSA. The CDR3 region has the DNA TGTGCCAGCAGCGAACCGGGACTAGCAGCGCAGTATTTT. This gives the protein CASSEPGLAAQYF.

The chain has TRBV6-5 and TRBJ2-1; a possible D gene is TRBD2 (5 bases). CDR1 and CDR2 (germline): MNHEY, SVGAGI. The CDR3 has 13 amino acids. V lost 7 bases, J lost 0 bases, and 7 bases lay in between. The CDR3 DNA follows: TGTGCCAGCATGCGGGTCTCCTACAATGAGCAGTTCTTC. It specifies CASMRVSYNEQFF.

V is TRBV5-8 and J is TRBJ2-2; D remains unclear. Per germline, CDR1 SGHTS and CDR2 YDEGEE. This CDR3 spans 11 amino acids. Trimming cost V 4 bases and J 7 bases, with 5 bases left between them. In DNA form, the CDR3 reads TGTGCCAGCAGCCGTATCGGGGAGCTGTTTTTT. Its translation is CASSRIGELFF.

J is TRBJ1-6 and V is TRBV27; D uncertain. Trimming stripped 3 bases from V and 9 bases from J, with 15 bases between. The CDR3 totals 15 residues. CDR1 MNHEY and CDR2 SMNVEV come from the germline V gene (reference sequence). CDR3 bases: TGTGCCAGCAGTTTGGTAGAGAGTATTCGTTCACCCCTCCACTTT. Translated: CASSLVESIRSPLHF.

The chain carries TRBV7-2 and TRBJ1-1; 11 bases line up with TRBD1. The CDR3 extends over 17 amino acids. CDR1 is SGHTA and CDR2 is FQGNSA in the germline V gene. With V trimmed by 2 bases and J by 3 bases, 8 bases remained unmatched. The CDR3 region has the DNA TGTGCCAGCAGCTTACGGACAGGGGGCTGGGGGGACACTGAAGCTTTCTTT. Its translation: CASSLRTGGWGDTEAFF.

The rearrangement links TRBV11-2 to TRBJ2-4, with TRBD1 as a possible D gene (6 bases). Germline CDR1 and CDR2: SGHAT and FQNNGV. The length of the CDR3 is 16 residues. The V gene lost 4 bases and the J gene lost 0 bases, with 13 bases spanning the gap. The CDR3 nucleotides read TGTGCCAGCAGCTCCGGACAGAACTTAGCCAAAAACATTCAGTACTTC. It encodes CASSSGQNLAKNIQYF.

Regarding this clone: The same CDR3 arises from other DNA sequences in this sample as well. The genes are TRBV19 and TRBJ1-1; no clear D. V was pared by 4 bases and J by 0 bases, with 3 bases between. CDR1 is LNHDA, CDR2 SQIVND, per germline (reference sequence). The CDR3 contains 12 residues. DNA of the CDR3: TGTGCCAGTAGTACATTGAACACTGAAGCTTTCTTT. It encodes CASSTLNTEAFF.

This clone showed up just once. The rearrangement uses TRBV3-1 (or the pseudogene TRBV3-2) and TRBJ1-3, with D hard to call. The CDR3 spans 14 residues. The germline CDR1 and CDR2 sequences are LGHDT and YNNKEL (reference sequence). The V end was cut by 2 bases, the J end by 0 bases, with 5 bases between. The CDR3 sequence is CASSQQSSGNTIYF. CDR3 nucleotides: TGTGCCAGCAGCCAACAATCCTCTGGAAACACCATATATTTT.

The chain carries TRBV19 and TRBJ2-1; 7 bases match TRBD1. The CDR3 is 13 amino acids. CDR1 LNHDA and CDR2 SQIVND come from the germline V gene (reference sequence). Trimming at V came to 5 bases and at J to 8 bases, leaving 6 bases not matched to a gene. As DNA, the CDR3 is TGTGCCAGTAGTCTGACAGGGTACGATGAGCAGTTCTTC. Translated: CASSLTGYDEQFF. Together with reference TRBV19 and TRBJ2-1, the CDR3 gives the full variable domain: DGGITQSPKYLFRKEGQNVTLSCEQNLNHDAMYWYRQDPGQGLRLIYYSQIVNDFQKGDIAEGYSVSREKKESFPLTVTSAQKNPTAFYLCASSLTGYDEQFFGPGTRLTVL.

This clone was seen a single time. This chain joins TRBV15 and TRBJ1-2; 8 nucleotides align to TRBD1. With 1 base clipped from V and 7 bases from J, the junction kept 5 bases outside the gene matches. The CDR3 runs 14 residues. Looked up from germline, CDR1 is LNHNV and CDR2 is YYDKDF (reference sequence). CDR3 sequence: CATSRAGGAFGYTF. The DNA of the CDR3 is TGTGCCACCAGCAGAGCAGGGGGCGCATTTGGCTACACCTTC. Full variable domain (remainder filled in from reference TRBV15 and TRBJ1-2): DAMVIQNPRYQVTQFGKPVTLSCSQTLNHNVMYWYQQKSSQAPKLLFHYYDKDFNNEADTPDNFQSRRPNTSFCFLDIRSPGLGDTAMYLCATSRAGGAFGYTFGSGTRLTVV.